This T cell receptor (beta chain) was obtained from a study of blood T cell repertoires in COVID-19. On the study more broadly: Sources were T cells, B-cell-depleted T cells, or PBMCs; the material itself was cDNA or gDNA.

Participants' reported clinical history set cohort assignment. Participants in the exposed group had met a COVID-19 case in the 2 weeks before joining the study. The CDR3 is made up of 17 amino acids. Germline V gives CDR1 MDHEN, CDR2 SYDVKM. Trimming at V came to 5 bases and at J to 2 bases, leaving 10 bases not matched to a gene. Original methodology: Cell counts per sample came from amplifying reference gene primers. Using immunoSEQ multiplex PCR, the repertoire was profiled, and TCRdb retains in-frame clones only, with some absent. V, J and clone size derive from that table, while D and trimming were established from the DNA sequence. This sample has about 230,000 clones, with about 90% found just once.

The origin of this receptor is a woman aged 25 to 45 who had been exposed to COVID-19. The V and J genes are TRBV28 and TRBJ1-5, with TRBD1 identical over 9 bases. The sequenced sample was PBMCs or T cells enriched from blood (not recorded which). The CDR3 nucleotides read TGTGCCAGCAGTGTCGGGACAGGGACCGTAGGCAATCAGCCCCAGCATTTT. It translates to CASSVGTGTVGNQPQHF.